This T cell receptor (beta chain) stems from a study of PD-1 blockade in classical Hodgkin lymphoma. The study's findings and limits: Nivolumab initiation under 1 year post-ASCT meant exclusion. It was among complete responders that baseline diversity resembled that of newly diagnosed patients.

Notes on this clone: Antigen unknown.

Autologous stem cell transplantation was followed by relapse in every patient, and brentuximab vedotin exposure varied. Generated by immunoSEQ multiplex PCR, the TCRdb table keeps only in-frame clones and is missing some. The top ten clones hold around 6.6% of a sample with about 97,000 clones, around 89% of them seen once. CDR3 length: 13 residues. V lost 5 bases and J lost 2; bases outside the gene matches: 2. Germline values: CDR1 MNHEY, CDR2 SVGAGI. The source material was peripheral blood mononuclear cells (PBMCs), sampled before the second cycle of nivolumab. The receptor was derived from a human donor with classical Hodgkin lymphoma. V gene TRBV6-5 combines with J gene TRBJ2-7; 8 positions agree with TRBD1. CDR3 loop: CASSNRGAYEQYF. The DNA for the CDR3 is TGTGCCAGCAGTAACAGGGGGGCCTACGAGCAGTACTTC.